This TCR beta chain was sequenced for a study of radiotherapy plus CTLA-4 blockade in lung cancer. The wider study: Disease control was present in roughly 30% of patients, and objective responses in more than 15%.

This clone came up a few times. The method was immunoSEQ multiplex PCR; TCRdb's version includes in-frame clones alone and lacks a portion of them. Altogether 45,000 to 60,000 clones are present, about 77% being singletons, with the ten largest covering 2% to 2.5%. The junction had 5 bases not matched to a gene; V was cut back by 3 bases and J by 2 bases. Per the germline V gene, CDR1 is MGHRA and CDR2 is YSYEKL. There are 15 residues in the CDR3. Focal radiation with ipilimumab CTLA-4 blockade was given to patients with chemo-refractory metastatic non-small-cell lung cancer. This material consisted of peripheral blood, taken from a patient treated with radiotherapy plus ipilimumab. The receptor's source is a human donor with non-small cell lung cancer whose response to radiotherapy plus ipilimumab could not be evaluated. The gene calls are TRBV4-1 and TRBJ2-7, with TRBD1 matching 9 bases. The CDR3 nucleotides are TGCGCCAGCAGCCAGGGGACAGGGAACACCTACGAGCAGTACTTC. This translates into CASSQGTGNTYEQYF.